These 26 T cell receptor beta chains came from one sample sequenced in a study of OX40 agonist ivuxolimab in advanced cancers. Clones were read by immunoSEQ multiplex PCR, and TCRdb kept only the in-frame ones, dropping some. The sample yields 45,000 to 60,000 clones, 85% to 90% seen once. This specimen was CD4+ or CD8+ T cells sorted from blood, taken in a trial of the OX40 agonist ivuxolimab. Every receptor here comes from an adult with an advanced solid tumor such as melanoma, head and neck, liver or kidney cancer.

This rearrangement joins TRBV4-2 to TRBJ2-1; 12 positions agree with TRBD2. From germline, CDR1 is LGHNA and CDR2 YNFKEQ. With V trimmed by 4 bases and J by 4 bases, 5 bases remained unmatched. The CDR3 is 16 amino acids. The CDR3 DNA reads TGTGCCAGCAGCCTTCGGACTAGCGGGGTTTACAATGAGCAGTTCTTC. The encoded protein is CASSLRTSGVYNEQFF.

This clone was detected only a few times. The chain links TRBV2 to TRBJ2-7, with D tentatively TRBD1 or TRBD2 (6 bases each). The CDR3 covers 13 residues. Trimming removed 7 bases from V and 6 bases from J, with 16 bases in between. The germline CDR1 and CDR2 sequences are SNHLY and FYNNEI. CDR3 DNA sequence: TGTGCCAGCACGGGGGCAGCGGTTCTCGAGCAGTACTTC. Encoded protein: CASTGAAVLEQYF.

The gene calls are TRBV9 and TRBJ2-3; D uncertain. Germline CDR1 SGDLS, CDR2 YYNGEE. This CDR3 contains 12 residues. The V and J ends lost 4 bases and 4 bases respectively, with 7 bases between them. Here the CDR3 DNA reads TGTGCCAGCAGCCTCGAGGCAGATACGCAGTATTTT. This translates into CASSLEADTQYF.

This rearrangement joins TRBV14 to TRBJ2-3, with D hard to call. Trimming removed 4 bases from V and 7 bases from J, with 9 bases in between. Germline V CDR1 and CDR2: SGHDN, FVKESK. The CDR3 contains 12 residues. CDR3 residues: CASSLRRNTQYF. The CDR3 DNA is TGTGCCAGCAGCCTAAGGCGAAATACGCAGTATTTT.

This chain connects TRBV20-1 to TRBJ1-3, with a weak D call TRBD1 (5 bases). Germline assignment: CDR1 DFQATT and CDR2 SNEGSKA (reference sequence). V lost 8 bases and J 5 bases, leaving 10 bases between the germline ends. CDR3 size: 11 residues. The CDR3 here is CSLRARNTIYF. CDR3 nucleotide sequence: TGCAGTCTCAGGGCCAGAAACACCATATATTTT.

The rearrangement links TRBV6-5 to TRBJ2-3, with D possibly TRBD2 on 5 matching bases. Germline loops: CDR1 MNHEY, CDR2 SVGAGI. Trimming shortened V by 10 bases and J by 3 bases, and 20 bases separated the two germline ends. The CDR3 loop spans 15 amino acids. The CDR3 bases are TGTGCCACCGGTGGTGGCGAGGGCCTGACAGATACGCAGTATTTT. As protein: CATGGGEGLTDTQYF.

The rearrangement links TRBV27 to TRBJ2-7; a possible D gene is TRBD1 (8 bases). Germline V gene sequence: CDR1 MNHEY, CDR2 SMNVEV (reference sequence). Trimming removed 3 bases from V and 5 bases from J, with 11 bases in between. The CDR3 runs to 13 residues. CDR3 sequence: CASSFTGGDEQYF. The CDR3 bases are TGTGCCAGCAGTTTTACAGGGGGGGACGAGCAGTACTTC.

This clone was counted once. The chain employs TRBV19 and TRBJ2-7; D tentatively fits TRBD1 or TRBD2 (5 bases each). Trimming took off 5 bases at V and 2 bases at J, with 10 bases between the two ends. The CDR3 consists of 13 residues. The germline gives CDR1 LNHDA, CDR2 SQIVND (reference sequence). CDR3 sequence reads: CASSFQGPYEQYF. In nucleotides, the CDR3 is TGTGCCAGTAGTTTCCAGGGACCCTACGAGCAGTACTTC.

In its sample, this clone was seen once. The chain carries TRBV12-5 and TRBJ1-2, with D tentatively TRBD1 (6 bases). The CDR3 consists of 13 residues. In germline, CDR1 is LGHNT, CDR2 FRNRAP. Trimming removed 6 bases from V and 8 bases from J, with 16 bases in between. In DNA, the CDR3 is TGTGCTAGTGGAGTGGTAGGGGGTCGGGGCTACACCTTC. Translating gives CASGVVGGRGYTF. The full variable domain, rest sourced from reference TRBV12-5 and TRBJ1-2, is DARVTQTPRHKVTEMGQEVTMRCQPILGHNTVFWYRQTMMQGLELLAYFRNRAPLDDSGMPKDRFSAEMPDATLATLKIQPSEPRDSAVYFCASGVVGGRGYTFGSGTRLTVV.

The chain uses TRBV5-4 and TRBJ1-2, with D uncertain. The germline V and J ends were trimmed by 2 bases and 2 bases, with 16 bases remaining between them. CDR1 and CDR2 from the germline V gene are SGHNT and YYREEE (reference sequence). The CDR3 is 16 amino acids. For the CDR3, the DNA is TGTGCCAGCAGCTTAGACTTAGGAATGGGGAACTATGGCTACACCTTC. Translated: CASSLDLGMGNYGYTF.

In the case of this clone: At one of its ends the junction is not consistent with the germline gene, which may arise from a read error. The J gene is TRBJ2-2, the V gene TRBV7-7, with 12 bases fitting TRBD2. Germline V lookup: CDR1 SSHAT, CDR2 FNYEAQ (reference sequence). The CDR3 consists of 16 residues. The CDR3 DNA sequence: TGTGCTAGCAGCCCGACTAGCGGGAGTGGTGGCGGGGAGCTGTTTTTT. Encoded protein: CASSPTSGSGGGELFF. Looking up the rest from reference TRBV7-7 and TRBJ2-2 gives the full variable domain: GAGVSQSPRYKVTKRGQDVTLRCDPISSHATLYWYQQALGQGPEFLTYFNYEAQPDKSGLPSDRFSAERPEGSISTLTIQRTEQRDSAMYRCASSPTSGSGGGELFFGEGSRLTVL.

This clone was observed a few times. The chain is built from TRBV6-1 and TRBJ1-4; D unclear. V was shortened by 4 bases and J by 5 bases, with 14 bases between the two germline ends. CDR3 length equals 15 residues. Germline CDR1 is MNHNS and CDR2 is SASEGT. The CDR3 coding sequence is TGTGCCAGCAGTGGCCAAATGGGAGGGAATGAAAAACTGTTTTTT. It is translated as CASSGQMGGNEKLFF.

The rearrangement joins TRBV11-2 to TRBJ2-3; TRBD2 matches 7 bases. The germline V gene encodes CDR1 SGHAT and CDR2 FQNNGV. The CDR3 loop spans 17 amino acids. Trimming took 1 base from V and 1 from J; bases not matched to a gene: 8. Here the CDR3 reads CASSLVPGLVGTDTQYF. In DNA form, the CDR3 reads TGTGCCAGCAGCTTAGTTCCCGGACTAGTTGGCACAGATACGCAGTATTTT.

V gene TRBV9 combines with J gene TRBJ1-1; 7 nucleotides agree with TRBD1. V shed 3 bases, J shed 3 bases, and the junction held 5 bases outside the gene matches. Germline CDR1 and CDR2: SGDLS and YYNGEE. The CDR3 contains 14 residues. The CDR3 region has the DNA TGTGCCAGCAGCGCAGGGGGGTGGGACACTGAAGCTTTCTTT. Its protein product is CASSAGGWDTEAFF. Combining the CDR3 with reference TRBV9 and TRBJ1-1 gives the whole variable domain DSGVTQTPKHLITATGQRVTLRCSPRSGDLSVYWYQQSLDQGLQFLIQYYNGEERAKGNILERFSAQQFPDLHSELNLSSLELGDSALYFCASSAGGWDTEAFFGQGTRLTVV.

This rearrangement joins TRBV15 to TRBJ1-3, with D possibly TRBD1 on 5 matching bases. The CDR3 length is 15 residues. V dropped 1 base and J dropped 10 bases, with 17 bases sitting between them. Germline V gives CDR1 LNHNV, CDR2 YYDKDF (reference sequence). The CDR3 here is CATSRGQIRERTIYF. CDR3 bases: TGTGCCACCAGCAGAGGACAGATCCGGGAACGGACCATATATTTT.

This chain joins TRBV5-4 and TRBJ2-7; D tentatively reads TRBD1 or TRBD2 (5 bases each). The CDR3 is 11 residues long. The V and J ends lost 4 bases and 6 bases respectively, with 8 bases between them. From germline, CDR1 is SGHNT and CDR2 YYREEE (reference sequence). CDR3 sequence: CASSQGVEQYF. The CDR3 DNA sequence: TGTGCCAGCAGCCAGGGAGTCGAGCAGTACTTC. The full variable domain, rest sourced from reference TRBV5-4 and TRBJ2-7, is ETGVTQSPTHLIKTRGQQVTLRCSSQSGHNTVSWYQQALGQGPQFIFQYYREEENGRGNFPPRFSGLQFPNYSSELNVNALELDDSALYLCASSQGVEQYFGPGTRLTVT.

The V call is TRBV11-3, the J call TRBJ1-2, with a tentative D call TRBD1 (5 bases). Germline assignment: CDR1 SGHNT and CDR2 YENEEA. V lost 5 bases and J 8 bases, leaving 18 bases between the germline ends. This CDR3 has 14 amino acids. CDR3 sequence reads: CASSPSPAWGGYTF. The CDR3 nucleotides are TGTGCCAGCAGCCCAAGCCCGGCCTGGGGGGGCTACACCTTC.

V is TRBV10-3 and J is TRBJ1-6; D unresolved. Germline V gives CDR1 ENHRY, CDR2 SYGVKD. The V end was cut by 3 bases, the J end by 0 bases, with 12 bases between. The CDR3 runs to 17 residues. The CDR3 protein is CAISDYEIGSYNSPLHF. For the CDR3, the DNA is TGTGCCATCAGTGATTATGAGATTGGCTCCTATAATTCACCCCTCCACTTT.

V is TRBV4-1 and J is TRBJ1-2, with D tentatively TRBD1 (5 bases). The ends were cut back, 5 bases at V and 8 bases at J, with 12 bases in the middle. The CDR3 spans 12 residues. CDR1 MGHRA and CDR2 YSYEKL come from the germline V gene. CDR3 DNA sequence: TGCGCCAGCAGCAACGGGGCTCCCGGCTACACCTTC. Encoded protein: CASSNGAPGYTF.

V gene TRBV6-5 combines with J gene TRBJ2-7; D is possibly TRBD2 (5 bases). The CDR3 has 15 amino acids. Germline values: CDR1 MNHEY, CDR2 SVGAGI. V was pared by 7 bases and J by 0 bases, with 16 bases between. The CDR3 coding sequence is TGTGCCAGCACCCTCCGACCTAGCCGCTCCTACGAGCAGTACTTC. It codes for CASTLRPSRSYEQYF.

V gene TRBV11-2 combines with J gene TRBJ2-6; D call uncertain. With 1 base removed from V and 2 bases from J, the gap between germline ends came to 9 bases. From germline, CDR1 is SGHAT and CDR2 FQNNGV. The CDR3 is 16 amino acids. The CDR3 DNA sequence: TGTGCCAGCAGCTTAGGTATCGGGCCTGGGGCCAACGTCCTGACTTTC. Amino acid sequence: CASSLGIGPGANVLTF.

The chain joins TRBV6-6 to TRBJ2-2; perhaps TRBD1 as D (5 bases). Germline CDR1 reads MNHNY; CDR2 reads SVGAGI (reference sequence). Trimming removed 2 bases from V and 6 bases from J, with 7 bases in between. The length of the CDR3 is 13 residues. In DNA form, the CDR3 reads TGTGCCAGCAGTTACAAGGGGCCCGGGGAGCTGTTTTTT. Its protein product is CASSYKGPGELFF.

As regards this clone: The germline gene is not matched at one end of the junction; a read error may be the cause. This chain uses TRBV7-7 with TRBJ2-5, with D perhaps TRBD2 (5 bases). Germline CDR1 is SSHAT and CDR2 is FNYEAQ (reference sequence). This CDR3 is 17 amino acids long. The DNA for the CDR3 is TGTGCTAGCAGCTTACCCCCGGTCACTGAGGGTGGAGAGACCCAGTACTTC. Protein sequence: CASSLPPVTEGGETQYF.

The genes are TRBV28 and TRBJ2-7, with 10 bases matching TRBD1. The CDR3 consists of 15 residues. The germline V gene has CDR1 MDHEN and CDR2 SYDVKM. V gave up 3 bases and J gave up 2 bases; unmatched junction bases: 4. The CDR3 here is CASSFHGTGAYEQYF. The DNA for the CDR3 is TGTGCCAGCAGTTTTCACGGGACAGGGGCCTACGAGCAGTACTTC.

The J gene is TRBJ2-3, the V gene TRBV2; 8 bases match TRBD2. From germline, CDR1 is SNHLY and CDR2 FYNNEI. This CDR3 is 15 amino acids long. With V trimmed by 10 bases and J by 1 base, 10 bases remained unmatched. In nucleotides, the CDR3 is TGTGCCACCACTGCAGCGGGAGTGGGCACAGATACGCAGTATTTT. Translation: CATTAAGVGTDTQYF.

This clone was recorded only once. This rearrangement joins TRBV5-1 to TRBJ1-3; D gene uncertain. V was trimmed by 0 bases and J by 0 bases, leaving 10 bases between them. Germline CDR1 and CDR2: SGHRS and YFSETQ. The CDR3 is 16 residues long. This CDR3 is CASSLAPKSSGNTIYF. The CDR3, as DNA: TGCGCCAGCAGCTTGGCCCCCAAGAGCTCTGGAAACACCATATATTTT.